Listed below are T cell receptor beta chains from one sample, sequenced in a study of blood T cell repertoires in COVID-19. Profiled with immunoSEQ multiplex PCR; TCRdb holds only in-frame clones, not every one. The data hold some 98,000 clones, with 70% to 85% observed a single time. The specimen was peripheral blood. The receptors here all came from a man aged 70-80 years with acute or convalescent COVID-19. Each CDR3 is given with its conserved first and last residue. D genes are given only for firm matches. Rows give clone size only sometimes, using once, few, many, or a class for an expanded clone.

D: TRBD2; size: once; J: TRBJ2-1; V: TRBV11-3; DNA: TGTGCCAGCAGCTTAGGGGGCAGACTAGCGGAGCAGTTCTTC; CDR3: CASSLGGRLAEQFF
D: -; size: -; J: TRBJ1-1; V: TRBV3-1/TRBV3-2; DNA: TGTGCCAGCAGCCAAGATAACGGGAACACTGAAGCTTTCTTT; CDR3: CASSQDNGNTEAFF
D: -; size: -; J: TRBJ1-5; V: TRBV15; DNA: TGTGCCACCAGCAGAGATTATAGCAGGGTAAACAATCAGCCCCAGCATTTT; CDR3: CATSRDYSRVNNQPQHF
D: -; size: -; J: TRBJ2-5; V: TRBV15; DNA: TGTGCCACCAGCCACTGGGGCTACCAAGAGACCCAGTACTTC; CDR3: CATSHWGYQETQYF
D: TRBD2; size: -; J: TRBJ2-1; V: TRBV28; DNA: TGTGCCAGCAGACTAGCGGGAGGAGGGAATGAGCAGTTCTTC; CDR3: CASRLAGGGNEQFF
D: -; size: once; J: TRBJ2-2; V: TRBV19; DNA: TGTGCCAGTAGTATAGAAATAGGGGGTTGGACCGGGGAGCTGTTTTTT; CDR3: CASSIEIGGWTGELFF
D: TRBD1; size: -; J: TRBJ1-4; V: TRBV7-3; DNA: TGTGCCAGCAGCTTAAACAGGGGGGAAAAACTGTTTTTT; CDR3: CASSLNRGEKLFF
D: TRBD1; size: -; J: TRBJ1-1; V: TRBV2; DNA: TGTGCCAGCAGTGTACAGGGGACGAACACTGAAGCTTTCTTT; CDR3: CASSVQGTNTEAFF
D: TRBD1; size: -; J: TRBJ1-1; V: TRBV27; DNA: TGTGCCAGCAGTTCCAACCCGGGACAGGGGAGGACTGAAGCTTTCTTT; CDR3: CASSSNPGQGRTEAFF
D: -; size: -; J: TRBJ1-1; V: TRBV19; DNA: TGTGCCAGTAGTCTCGGGGGTAACACTGAAGCTTTCTTT; CDR3: CASSLGGNTEAFF
D: -; size: -; J: TRBJ2-5; V: TRBV9; DNA: TGTGCCAGCAGCCTCCTGGAGGGGTCGCAAGAGACCCAGTACTTC; CDR3: CASSLLEGSQETQYF
D: -; size: -; J: TRBJ1-2; V: TRBV10-3; DNA: TGTGCCAGCTCCGGACAGCGCGATGGCTACACCTTC; CDR3: CASSGQRDGYTF
D: TRBD2; size: -; J: TRBJ2-1; V: TRBV18; DNA: TGTGCCAGCTCACCCGGGGGGTCCGGGGAGCAGTTCTTC; CDR3: CASSPGGSGEQFF
D: TRBD1; size: -; J: TRBJ2-1; V: TRBV6-2/TRBV6-3; DNA: TGTGCCAGCAGCCCGGACAGGGGAGTCGACAATGAGCAGTTCTTC; CDR3: CASSPDRGVDNEQFF
D: TRBD1; size: -; J: TRBJ2-5; V: TRBV9; DNA: TGTGCCAGCAGTCTACAGGGGATGGAGACCCAGTACTTC; CDR3: CASSLQGMETQYF
D: -; size: -; J: TRBJ1-2; V: TRBV28; DNA: TGTGCCAGCAGTCCTGCGGGGAATGGCTACACCTTC; CDR3: CASSPAGNGYTF
D: -; size: -; J: TRBJ1-3; V: TRBV9; DNA: TGTGCCAGCAGCCAAGACAGCAGAAACACCATATATTTT; CDR3: CASSQDSRNTIYF
D: -; size: -; J: TRBJ2-7; V: TRBV2; DNA: TGTGCCAGCAGTCGGGGGACAGTTCTTTACGAGCAGTACTTC; CDR3: CASSRGTVLYEQYF
D: -; size: -; J: TRBJ2-3; V: TRBV29-1; DNA: TGCAGCGTTGAACGCTGGGCTTATACGCAGTATTTT; CDR3: CSVERWAYTQYF
D: TRBD1; size: -; J: TRBJ2-7; V: TRBV18; DNA: TGTGCCAGCTCACCACCGACGGGACAGGGGGCGCGAGAGCAGTACTTC; CDR3: CASSPPTGQGAREQYF
D: -; size: -; J: TRBJ1-4; V: TRBV13; DNA: TGTGCCAGCAGCTTTACGGGCCCGGGGAGGGTGGAAAAACTGTTTTTT; CDR3: CASSFTGPGRVEKLFF
D: TRBD2; size: -; J: TRBJ2-7; V: TRBV2; DNA: TGTGCCAGCAGTGAAGCGAGTTTTGCGGGAGCGCCCTCATACGAGCAGTACTTC; CDR3: CASSEASFAGAPSYEQYF
D: -; size: -; J: TRBJ2-7; V: TRBV2; DNA: TGTGCCAGCACTTTGGGGGGAGGCGAGCAGTACTTC; CDR3: CASTLGGGEQYF
D: TRBD2; size: -; J: TRBJ2-7; V: TRBV10-2; DNA: TGCGCCAGCAGTGAGTCGAGACTAGCGGATAAATCCTACGAGCAGTACTTC; CDR3: CASSESRLADKSYEQYF
D: -; size: -; J: TRBJ2-3; V: TRBV7-9; DNA: TGTGCCAGCCCGCTGGGACTCCCAAGCACAGATACGCAGTATTTT; CDR3: CASPLGLPSTDTQYF
D: -; size: once; J: TRBJ1-1; V: TRBV18; DNA: TGTGCCAGCTCACCCTTGTCCGGCACTGAAGCTTTCTTT; CDR3: CASSPLSGTEAFF
D: -; size: -; J: TRBJ1-4; V: TRBV5-1; DNA: TGCGCCAGCAGGGAGGGGGAAAAACTGTTTTTT; CDR3: CASREGEKLFF
D: -; size: -; J: TRBJ1-6; V: TRBV10-1; DNA: TGCGCCAGCAGTGAGACTCCAGGGAATAATTCACCCCTCCACTTT; CDR3: CASSETPGNNSPLHF
D: TRBD2; size: -; J: TRBJ2-1; V: TRBV7-3; DNA: TGTGCCAGCAAACCCTCTAGCGGGAGCGATGAGCAGTTCTTC; CDR3: CASKPSSGSDEQFF
D: TRBD2; size: -; J: TRBJ2-7; V: TRBV3-1/TRBV3-2; DNA: TGTGCCAGCAGCCAAAATCGGGCGGGAGGGGGTTACGAGCAGTACTTC; CDR3: CASSQNRAGGGYEQYF
D: -; size: -; J: TRBJ2-1; V: TRBV2; DNA: TGTGCCAGCAGTGCGGTTCAGGGGTATTACAATGAGCAGTTCTTC; CDR3: CASSAVQGYYNEQFF
D: TRBD1; size: once; J: TRBJ2-6; V: TRBV3-1/TRBV3-2; DNA: TGTGCCAGCAGCCATCACAGGGGCTCTGGGGCCAACGTCCTGACTTTC; CDR3: CASSHHRGSGANVLTF
D: -; size: -; J: TRBJ2-7; V: TRBV5-1; DNA: TGCGCCAGCAGCTTGGAGGGATGGGGGGACGAGCAGTACTTC; CDR3: CASSLEGWGDEQYF